A single sample is the source of the 9 T cell receptor beta chains below, sequenced in a study of shared clonotypes between healthy human individuals. TCRdb's copy holds only in-frame clones and misses some; the assay was immunoSEQ multiplex PCR. The table shows fewer than 650,000 clones, with about three quarters occurring only once. Source material: PBMCs. Source of these receptors: a woman aged 40 to 50 in good health. Some clones in this sample may be carry-over from other donors' samples.

The chain employs TRBV6-5 and TRBJ2-6; a weak D match, TRBD1 (5 bases). The CDR3 sequence is 15 residues long. Trimming shortened V by 4 bases and J by 2 bases, and 9 bases separated the two germline ends. Looked up from germline, CDR1 is MNHEY and CDR2 is SVGAGI. Written as DNA, the CDR3 is TGTGCCAGCAGTTTTCAGGGTGCTGGGGCCAACGTCCTGACTTTC. Translation: CASSFQGAGANVLTF.

In DNA, the CDR3 is TGTGCCAGCAGCTTAGTGGCAGGGCAGGGTGATGGCTACACCTTC. Protein: CASSLVAGQGDGYTF. This chain connects TRBV7-9 to TRBJ1-2, with D possibly TRBD1 on 5 matching bases. The V end lost 1 base, the J end lost 6 bases, and 15 bases lay between the germline ends. There are 15 residues in the CDR3. Germline CDR1 and CDR2: SEHNR and FQNEAQ (reference sequence).

The rearrangement joins TRBV10-3 to TRBJ2-1; D tentatively fits TRBD1 or TRBD2 (5 bases each). Between the trimmed V and J ends, which lost 9 bases and 3 bases, there was a span of 15 bases. The CDR3 is 14 amino acids. The germline gives CDR1 ENHRY, CDR2 SYGVKD. This CDR3 reads CAMGQGVGYNEQFF. CDR3 DNA sequence: TGTGCCATGGGGCAGGGAGTAGGCTACAATGAGCAGTTCTTC.

The CDR3 sequence is CASSLSREMQHEQYF. CDR3 DNA sequence: TGTGCCAGCAGCTTAAGCAGAGAGATGCAGCACGAGCAGTACTTC. The chain carries TRBV11-3 and TRBJ2-7; the D is unclear. The CDR3 runs 15 residues. V was cut by 2 bases and J by 5 bases, with 16 bases left in between. Germline V gene sequence: CDR1 SGHNT, CDR2 YENEEA.

Concerning this clone itself: A far more abundant clone sits one base away, making this likely a read error. Within the sample, other DNA sequences also encode this same CDR3. The chain is built from TRBV4-1 and TRBJ2-7; D ambiguous. The CDR3 covers 13 residues. V lost 2 bases and J lost 4, with 9 bases in between. CDR1 is MGHRA and CDR2 is YSYEKL in the germline V gene. CDR3 residues: CASSQLVGYEQYF. The CDR3 region has the DNA TGCGCCAGCAGCCAACTGGTGGGGTACGAGCAGTACTTC.

The chain couples TRBV15 to TRBJ2-1; 10 nucleotides match TRBD2. Looked up from germline, CDR1 is LNHNV and CDR2 is YYDKDF (reference sequence). CDR3 length: 16 amino acids. Losses at the gene ends were 2 bases for V and 4 bases for J; bases not matched to a gene: 5. The CDR3 protein is CATSRPGTSVYNEQFF. CDR3 nucleotides: TGTGCCACCAGCAGACCCGGGACTAGCGTATACAATGAGCAGTTCTTC.

This clone showed up just a few times. The sample has other DNA sequences that encode this CDR3 too. The rearrangement links TRBV28 to TRBJ1-5; 7 bases map to TRBD1. The ends lost 5 bases at V and 5 bases at J; junction bases unmatched: 12. CDR3 length: 16 amino acids. Germline V gives CDR1 MDHEN, CDR2 SYDVKM. The CDR3 sequence is CASSPGGNRGDQPQHF. The DNA for the CDR3 is TGTGCCAGCAGTCCTGGGGGGAACAGGGGTGATCAGCCCCAGCATTTT.

J is TRBJ1-4 and V is TRBV7-9; 8 bases align to TRBD1. The CDR3 consists of 18 residues. After removal of 4 bases from V and 6 bases from J, the junction contained 16 bases not matched to a gene. From germline, CDR1 is SEHNR and CDR2 FQNEAQ (reference sequence). The CDR3 protein is CASSSLGPRQGYHEKLFF. CDR3 coding DNA: TGTGCCAGCAGCTCCCTAGGCCCTCGACAGGGGTACCATGAAAAACTGTTTTTT. The full variable domain, in which reference TRBV7-9 and TRBJ1-4 provide the parts outside the CDR3, is DTGVSQNPRHKITKRGQNVTFRCDPISEHNRLYWYRQTLGQGPEFLTYFQNEAQLEKSRLLSDRFSAERPKGSFSTLEIQRTEQGDSAMYLCASSSLGPRQGYHEKLFFGSGTQLSVL.

The rearrangement joins TRBV4-1 to TRBJ2-1, with TRBD2 matching 11 bases. Germline-derived CDR1 and CDR2 are MGHRA and YSYEKL. V was clipped by 3 bases and J by 12 bases; unmatched bases: 7. The CDR3 contains 14 residues. The DNA for the CDR3 is TGCGCCAGCAGCCACCCACTAGCGGGAGAGGTGCAGTTCTTC. Translated: CASSHPLAGEVQFF.